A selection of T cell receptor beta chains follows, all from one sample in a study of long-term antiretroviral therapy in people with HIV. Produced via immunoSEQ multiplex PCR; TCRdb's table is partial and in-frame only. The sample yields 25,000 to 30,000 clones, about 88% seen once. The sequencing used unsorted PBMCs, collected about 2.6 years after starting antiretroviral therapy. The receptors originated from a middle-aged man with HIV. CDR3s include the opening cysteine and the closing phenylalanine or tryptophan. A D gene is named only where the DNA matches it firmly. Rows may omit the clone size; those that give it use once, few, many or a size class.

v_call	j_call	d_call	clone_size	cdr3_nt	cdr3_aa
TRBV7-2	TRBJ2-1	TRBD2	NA	TGTGCCAGCAGCTCGGGGCTAGCGGAGAACAATGAGCAGTTCTTC	CASSSGLAENNEQFF
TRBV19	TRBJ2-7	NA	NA	TGTGCCAGTACCTCGACAGCTTACGAGCAGTACTTC	CASTSTAYEQYF
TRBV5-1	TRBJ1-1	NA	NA	TGCGCCAGCAGCTTGGATTGGGCAGGCACTGAAGCTTTCTTT	CASSLDWAGTEAFF
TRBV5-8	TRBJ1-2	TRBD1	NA	TGTGCCAGCAGTCGAACAGGGGGCAGATACACCTTC	CASSRTGGRYTF
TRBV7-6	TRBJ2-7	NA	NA	TGTGCCAGCAGCTCAAACTACGAGCAGTACTTC	CASSSNYEQYF
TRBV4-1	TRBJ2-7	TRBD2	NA	TGCGCCAGCAGCCCCATTGGTCGGACTAGCGGTTACGAGCAGTACTTC	CASSPIGRTSGYEQYF
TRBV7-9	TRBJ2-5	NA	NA	TGTGCCAGCAGCTTGGGGCCGAGAGAGACCCAGTACTTC	CASSLGPRETQYF
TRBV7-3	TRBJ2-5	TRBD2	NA	TGTGCCAGCAGCCCCACCCCGGGACTAGCGGGGGTAGAGACCCAGTACTTC	CASSPTPGLAGVETQYF
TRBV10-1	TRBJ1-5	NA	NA	TGCGCCAGCAGTGAGAGGGCAGGGGAAAGCAATCAGCCCCAGCATTTT	CASSERAGESNQPQHF
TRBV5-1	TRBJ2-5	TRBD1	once	TGCGCCAGCAGCTTGGGGACAGGGTCGTCCCAAGAGACCCAGTACTTC	CASSLGTGSSQETQYF
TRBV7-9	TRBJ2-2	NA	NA	TGTGCCAGCTGTACTAACCCGAACACCGGGGAGCTGTTTTTT	CASCTNPNTGELFF
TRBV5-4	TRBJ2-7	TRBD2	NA	TGTGCCAGCAGCTCTGGACTAGCGGGAGTCCGCTCCTACGAGCAGTACTTC	CASSSGLAGVRSYEQYF
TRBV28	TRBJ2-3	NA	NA	TGTGCCAGCAGTTTGGGAACAGATACGCAGTATTTT	CASSLGTDTQYF
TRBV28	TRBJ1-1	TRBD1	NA	TGTGCCAGCAGTTTAGCCGACAGGGGGTTAACTTTCTTT	CASSLADRGLTFF
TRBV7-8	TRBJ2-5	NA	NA	TGTGCCAGCAGCTTGGGGCAGTCAGCTAGGGAGACCCAGTACTTC	CASSLGQSARETQYF
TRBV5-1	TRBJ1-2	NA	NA	TGCGCCAGCAGCTTGGAGGACCTCTATGGCTACACCTTC	CASSLEDLYGYTF
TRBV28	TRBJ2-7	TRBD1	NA	TGTGCCAGCAGGCCCCCCTGGGACAGCTCCTTCTACGAGCAGTACTTC	CASRPPWDSSFYEQYF
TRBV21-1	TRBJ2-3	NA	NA	TGTGCCAGCAGGACCGGTGGGGTGACGCTCAGCACAGATACGCAGTATTTT	CASRTGGVTLSTDTQYF
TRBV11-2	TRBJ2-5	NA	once	TGTGCCAGCAGCCAGGGGTCCAAAGAGACCCAGTACTTC	CASSQGSKETQYF
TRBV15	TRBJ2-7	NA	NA	TGTGCCACCAGCGAGGGGGGCAGGTACGAGCAGTACTTC	CATSEGGRYEQYF
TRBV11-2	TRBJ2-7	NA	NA	TGTGCCAGCAGCTTAGGTGGTGGCTACGAGCAGTACTTC	CASSLGGGYEQYF
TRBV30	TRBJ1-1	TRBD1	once	TGTGCCTGGATCCCCAGGGGGAAGGGTGAAGCTTTCTTT	CAWIPRGKGEAFF
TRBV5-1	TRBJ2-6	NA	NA	TGCGCCAGCGCGACCACATCTGGGGCCAACGTCCTGACTTTC	CASATTSGANVLTF
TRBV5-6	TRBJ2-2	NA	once	TGTGCCAGCAGCTTGGTTGCGACAGAGGCCACCGGGGAGCTGTTTTTT	CASSLVATEATGELFF
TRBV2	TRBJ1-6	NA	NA	TGTGCCAGCTCACCCCCCGACTCCTATAATTCACCCCTCCACTTT	CASSPPDSYNSPLHF
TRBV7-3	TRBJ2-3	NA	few	TGTGCCAGCAGCCTGGGGGGTACGCAGTATTTT	CASSLGGTQYF
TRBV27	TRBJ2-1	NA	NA	TGTGCCAGCAGTCTGATTGGGGGCAGGGGCGATGAGCAGTTCTTC	CASSLIGGRGDEQFF
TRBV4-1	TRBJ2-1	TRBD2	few	TGCGCCAGCAGCCAAGATTCCAGTTGGACTAGCGGGGGGGCATTGACTTACAATGAGCAGTTCTTC	CASSQDSSWTSGGALTYNEQFF
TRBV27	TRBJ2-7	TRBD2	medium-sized	TGTGCCAGCAGTTTATCCCGGGAGGGACTGTACGAGCAGTACTTC	CASSLSREGLYEQYF
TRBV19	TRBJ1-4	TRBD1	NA	TGTGCCAGTAGTGCGGACAGGGGGAATGAAAAACTGTTTTTT	CASSADRGNEKLFF
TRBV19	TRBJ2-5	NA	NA	TGTGCCAGTAGTATCGAATACAGGGTTTGGGAGACCCAGTACTTC	CASSIEYRVWETQYF
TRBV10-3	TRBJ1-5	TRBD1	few	TGTGCCACGGATACAGGGGATAGCAATCAGCCCCAGCATTTT	CATDTGDSNQPQHF
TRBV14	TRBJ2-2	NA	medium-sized	TGTGCCAGCAGCCAAGGTTACCTCTCGAACACCGGGGAGCTGTTTTTT	CASSQGYLSNTGELFF
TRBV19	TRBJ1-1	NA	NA	TGTGCCAGTAGTACGCAGGTGAACACTGAAGCTTTCTTT	CASSTQVNTEAFF
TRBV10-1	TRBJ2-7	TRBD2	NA	TGCGCCAGCAGTGAAGCCCTAGCTAGCGGGAGCTACGAGCAGTACTTC	CASSEALASGSYEQYF
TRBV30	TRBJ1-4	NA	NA	TGTGCCTGGAGCATCTGGAGTATCGCTAATGAAAAACTGTTTTTT	CAWSIWSIANEKLFF
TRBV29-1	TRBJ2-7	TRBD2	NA	TGCAGCGTTGCAACTAGCGGGAGGGCCGCCGAGCAGTACTTC	CSVATSGRAAEQYF
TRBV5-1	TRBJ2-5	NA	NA	TGCGCCAGCAGCTTGGACCAGCAAGAGACCCAGTACTTC	CASSLDQQETQYF
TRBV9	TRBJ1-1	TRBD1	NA	TGTGCCAGCAGCGCTCAGGGGGAAATGAACACTGAAGCTTTCTTT	CASSAQGEMNTEAFF
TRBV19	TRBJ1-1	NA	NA	TGTGCCAGTAGTATTGCGCAAAACACTGAAGCTTTCTTT	CASSIAQNTEAFF
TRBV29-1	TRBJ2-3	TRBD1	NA	TGCAGCGTTGTCGGGACAGGGTGGACGCAGTATTTT	CSVVGTGWTQYF
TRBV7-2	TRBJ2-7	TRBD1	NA	TGTGCCAGCAGCTTCGGACAGGCCCTCTCCGTTTACGAGCAGTACTTC	CASSFGQALSVYEQYF
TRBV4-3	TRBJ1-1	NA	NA	TGCGCCAGCAGCCAAGATCCCAGCTTGAACACTGAAGCTTTCTTT	CASSQDPSLNTEAFF
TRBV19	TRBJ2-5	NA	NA	TGTGCCAGTAGTCAGCAGGTCCAAGAGACCCAGTACTTC	CASSQQVQETQYF
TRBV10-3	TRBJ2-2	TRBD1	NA	TGTGCCATTGCCGGGACAGGGGAACCCGGGGAGCTGTTTTTT	CAIAGTGEPGELFF
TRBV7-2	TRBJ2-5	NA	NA	TGTGCCAGCAGCTTAATGGAGGTAGAGACCCAGTACTTC	CASSLMEVETQYF
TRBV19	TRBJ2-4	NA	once	TGTGCCAGTAGTCCACACCCCTCTACAGGGACCCTAGCCAAAAACATTCAGTACTTC	CASSPHPSTGTLAKNIQYF
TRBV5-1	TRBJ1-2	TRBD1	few	TGCGCCAGCAGCTTGGGACAGGGACTTGAGGGCTACACCTTC	CASSLGQGLEGYTF
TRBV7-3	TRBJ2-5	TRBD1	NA	TGTGCCAGCAGCTTATGGGGGACAGGGGGGACCCAGTACTTC	CASSLWGTGGTQYF
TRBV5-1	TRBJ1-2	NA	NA	TGCGCCAGCAGCCCTACGGGGGACTATGGCTACACCTTC	CASSPTGDYGYTF
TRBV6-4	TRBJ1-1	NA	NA	TGTGCCAGCAGTGACTCGGACAACACTGAAGCTTTCTTT	CASSDSDNTEAFF
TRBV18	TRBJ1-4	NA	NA	TGTGCCAGCTCACGACCGGGGGCTAATGAAAAACTGTTTTTT	CASSRPGANEKLFF
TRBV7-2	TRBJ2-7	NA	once	TGTGCCAGCAGCTTAGGCGGGACAGCCGAGCAGTACTTC	CASSLGGTAEQYF
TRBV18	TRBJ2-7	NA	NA	TGTGCCAGCTCACCGTCGACAGCTTACGAGCAGTACTTC	CASSPSTAYEQYF
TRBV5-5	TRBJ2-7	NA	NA	TGTGCCAGCAGCTTGGAAGGGCAGAACTTGATCTCCTACGAGCAGTACTTC	CASSLEGQNLISYEQYF
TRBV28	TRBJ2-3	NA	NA	TGTGCCAGCAGTTTAGGAGGGACAGATACGCAGTATTTT	CASSLGGTDTQYF
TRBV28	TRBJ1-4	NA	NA	TGTGCCAGCTGGGGGGATGCAACTAATGAAAAACTGTTTTTT	CASWGDATNEKLFF
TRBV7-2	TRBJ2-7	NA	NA	TGTGCCAGCAGCTTAGACCCGGGGAGGAACGAGCAGTACTTC	CASSLDPGRNEQYF